The source of this T cell receptor beta chain is a study of cytomegalovirus exposure and HLA in healthy donors. Findings and limits, study-wide: Generally TCR sequences proved uncommon, though certain public TCRs appeared in numerous donors. Cytomegalovirus status was reportedly diagnosed by the classifier with high sensitivity and specificity.

Germline CDR1 SGHRS, CDR2 YFSETQ. The V end was cut by 0 bases, the J end by 5 bases, with 11 bases between. This CDR3 spans 14 amino acids. A remark on this clone: Its antigen is unidentified.

Profiled with immunoSEQ multiplex PCR; TCRdb holds only in-frame clones, not every one. In the table there are approximately 160,000 clones, 75% to 90% of which are singletons. The study drew the donors from its approximately 120-subject validation cohort, separate from the approximately 700-subject first cohort. The sequence derives from a woman aged 18-29 years in good health and CMV-seronegative. The sequenced material came from PBMCs. The rearrangement uses TRBV5-1 and TRBJ1-1; possible D gene TRBD1, 5 bases. The CDR3, as DNA: TGCGCCAGCAGCTTGGCTCTTCAGGGAACTGAAGCTTTCTTT. Its protein product is CASSLALQGTEAFF.